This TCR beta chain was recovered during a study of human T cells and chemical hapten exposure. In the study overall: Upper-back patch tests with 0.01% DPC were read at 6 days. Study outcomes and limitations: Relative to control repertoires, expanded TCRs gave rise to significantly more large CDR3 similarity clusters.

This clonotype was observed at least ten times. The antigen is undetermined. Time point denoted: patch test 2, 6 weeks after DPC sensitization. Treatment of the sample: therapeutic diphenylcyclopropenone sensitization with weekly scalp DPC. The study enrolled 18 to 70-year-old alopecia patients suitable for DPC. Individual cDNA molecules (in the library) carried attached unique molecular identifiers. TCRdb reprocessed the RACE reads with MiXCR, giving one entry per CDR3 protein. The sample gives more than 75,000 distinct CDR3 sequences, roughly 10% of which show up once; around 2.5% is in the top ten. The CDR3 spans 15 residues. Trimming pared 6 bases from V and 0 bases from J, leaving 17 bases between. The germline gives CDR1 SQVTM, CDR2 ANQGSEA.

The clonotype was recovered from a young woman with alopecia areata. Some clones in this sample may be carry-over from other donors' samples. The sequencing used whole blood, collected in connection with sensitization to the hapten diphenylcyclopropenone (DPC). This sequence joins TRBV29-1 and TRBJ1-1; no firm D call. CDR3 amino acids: CSVDPRQGMNTEAFF. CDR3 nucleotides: TGCAGCGTCGACCCTCGACAAGGAATGAACACTGAAGCTTTCTTT.